Described below is a single T cell receptor (beta chain) sequence and its context. CDR3 length: 15 residues. Germline V gene sequence: CDR1 SNHLY, CDR2 FYNNEI. J gave up 0 bases and V 4 bases, and 2 bases lay outside the gene matches. It was via CD45RO/CCR7/CD25/CD127/CD95/CD27 that CD4+ naive, central memory, regulatory and stem cell-like memory cells were sorted. The isolated RNA, all of it, was reverse transcribed, so expressed TCRB transcripts were what got sequenced. Deep immunoSEQ sequencing covered naive, central memory and regulatory T cell samples. TCRdb's table, derived via immunoSEQ multiplex PCR, lists solely in-frame clones and lacks some. Of under 350,000 clones listed, around 7.3% are singletons. This specimen comes from a study of beta chain features in type 1 diabetes. Study in general: Across the samples, roughly 98 million sorted cells were examined in total.

The sequence was collected from a woman in her late teens or twenties in good health. The sequencing sample was made of central memory CD4+ T cells from blood. V and J are TRBV2 and TRBJ2-3; 9 bases match TRBD2. The CDR3, as DNA: TGTGCCAGCAGTGTCACTAGCGGGAGCACAGATACGCAGTATTTT. Its translation: CASSVTSGSTDTQYF. Full variable domain (rest looked up from reference TRBV2 and TRBJ2-3): EPEVTQTPSHQVTQMGQEVILRCVPISNHLYFYWYRQILGQKVEFLVSFYNNEISEKSEIFDDQFSVERPDGSNFTLKIRSTKLEDSAMYFCASSVTSGSTDTQYFGPGTRLTVL.